Listed below are T cell receptor beta chains from one sample, sequenced in a study of OX40 agonist ivuxolimab in advanced cancers. Clones were read by immunoSEQ multiplex PCR, and TCRdb kept only the in-frame ones, dropping some. The sample lists around 100,000 clones; around 92% were seen once. The input for sequencing was CD4+ or CD8+ T cells sorted from blood, taken in a trial of the OX40 agonist ivuxolimab. These receptors all stem from an adult with an advanced solid tumor such as melanoma, head and neck, liver or kidney cancer. The CDR3 runs from the conserved cysteine through the conserved F or W. A D gene is named only where the DNA matches it firmly. The size entry is marked missing in some rows and otherwise reads once, few, many or a size class.

v_call	clone_size	j_call	d_call	cdr3_aa
TRBV4-1	.	TRBJ1-4	.	CASSQNRAANEKLFF
TRBV7-2	.	TRBJ2-5	.	CASRPGTSYQETQYF
TRBV28	.	TRBJ2-5	.	CASSSPGRHQETQYF
TRBV28	once	TRBJ2-5	.	CASRGRVETQYF
TRBV5-8	.	TRBJ1-5	.	CASSLGPAEGNQPQHF
TRBV7-6	.	TRBJ2-3	TRBD1	CASSDRDRGTDTQYF
TRBV28	.	TRBJ1-2	TRBD1	CASSPGTAIYGYTF
TRBV28	.	TRBJ2-7	.	CASPPSGAGWGPHEQYF
TRBV11-2	.	TRBJ2-2	TRBD1	CASSLESPTGGGWWTGELFF
TRBV30	.	TRBJ1-2	TRBD1	CAWSPLTGGSSYGYTF
TRBV30	.	TRBJ2-7	.	CAWSYINYEQYF
TRBV11-3	.	TRBJ2-3	.	CASSLDSFGGLYTDTQYF
TRBV6-1	.	TRBJ1-2	.	CASSALRRDGYTF
TRBV30	.	TRBJ1-5	TRBD1	CAWSRQGGQPQHF
TRBV28	.	TRBJ1-1	.	CASSYPSEEAFF
TRBV28	.	TRBJ1-3	.	CASRARIGHRTMGNTIYF
TRBV30	.	TRBJ1-5	TRBD1	CAWSMGTGNQPQHF
TRBV20-1	.	TRBJ2-4	.	CYVPAENIQYF
TRBV7-2	.	TRBJ2-1	TRBD2	CASSSALAGGRYNEQFF
TRBV5-1	.	TRBJ2-3	TRBD2	CASSFAGDTDTQYF
TRBV7-3	.	TRBJ2-1	.	CASSLEAGINNEQFF
TRBV30	.	TRBJ2-1	.	CAWAEGSYNEQFF
TRBV5-1	.	TRBJ1-5	.	CASRYSQAVGNQPQHF
TRBV4-3	.	TRBJ2-1	.	CASRPEYIYNEQFF
TRBV13	.	TRBJ1-2	TRBD1	CASRLNRGHGVWYYTF
TRBV30	once	TRBJ1-4	.	CAWSVLRGANEKLFF
TRBV7-3	.	TRBJ1-1	.	CASSLGLRAEAFF
TRBV7-9	.	TRBJ1-4	TRBD1	CASSYRQGVSNEKLFF